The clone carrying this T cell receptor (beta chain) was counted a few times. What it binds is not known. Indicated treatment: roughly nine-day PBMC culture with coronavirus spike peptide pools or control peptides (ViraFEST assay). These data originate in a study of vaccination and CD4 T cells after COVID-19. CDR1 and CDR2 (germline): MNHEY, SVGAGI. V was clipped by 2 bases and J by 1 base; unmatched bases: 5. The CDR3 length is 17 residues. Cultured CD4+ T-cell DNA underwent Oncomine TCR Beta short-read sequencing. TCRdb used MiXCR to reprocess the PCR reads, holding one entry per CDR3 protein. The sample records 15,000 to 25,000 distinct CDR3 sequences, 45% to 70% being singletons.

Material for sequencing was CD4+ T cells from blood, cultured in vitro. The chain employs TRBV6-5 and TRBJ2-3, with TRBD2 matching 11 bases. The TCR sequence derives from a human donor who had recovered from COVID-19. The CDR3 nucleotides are TGTGCCAGCAGTTACACAGGGACTAGCGGACGCACAGATACGCAGTATTTT. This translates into CASSYTGTSGRTDTQYF.